What follows are 9 T cell receptor beta chains derived from one specimen sequenced in a study of cytomegalovirus exposure and HLA in healthy donors. With 60 Vbeta and 13 Jbeta primers, the PCR was carried out. Clones were sequenced by immunoSEQ multiplex PCR, and TCRdb holds only the in-frame ones, with some missing. Recorded here are tens of thousands of clones; the top ten clones represent approximately 2.9%. Sequencing was carried out using PBMCs. All receptors come from a man aged 35-49 years in good health and CMV-seronegative.

V and J are TRBV7-2 and TRBJ1-5, with D perhaps matching TRBD1 (6 bases). V lost 2 bases, J lost 7 bases, and 15 bases lay in between. The germline V gene encodes CDR1 SGHTA and CDR2 FQGNSA. CDR3 size: 15 residues. CDR3 in DNA: TGTGCCAGCAGCTTATTGCAGGGGCCGAGACAGCCCCAGCATTTT. The encoded protein is CASSLLQGPRQPQHF.

J is TRBJ1-6 and V is TRBV6-5, with TRBD1 identical over 9 bases. Germline CDR1 and CDR2: MNHEY and SVGAGI. Trimming at V came to 10 bases and at J to 6 bases, leaving 4 bases not matched to a gene. The CDR3 consists of 13 residues. The DNA of the CDR3 is TGTGCCATTGGGACAGGGTTTAATTCACCCCTCCACTTT. Encoded protein: CAIGTGFNSPLHF.

CDR3 sequence reads: CASSLGTGTDTQYF. The CDR3 nucleotides are TGTGCCAGCAGCTTAGGTACGGGCACAGATACGCAGTATTTT. The chain couples TRBV7-8 to TRBJ2-3; D gene uncertain. Per the germline V gene, CDR1 is SGHVS and CDR2 is FQNEAQ. The CDR3 consists of 14 residues. The V and J ends lost 1 base and 1 base respectively, with 6 bases between them.

This rearrangement joins TRBV5-1 to TRBJ2-7; a weak D match, TRBD1 (5 bases). Germline V gene lookup returns CDR1 SGHRS and CDR2 YFSETQ. This CDR3 is 12 amino acids long. V gave up 3 bases and J gave up 5 bases, with 9 bases separating them. The CDR3 here is CASSSPGHEQYF. The CDR3 bases are TGCGCCAGCAGCTCCCCAGGGCACGAGCAGTACTTC.

The V call is TRBV6-1, the J call TRBJ1-2, with TRBD1 as a possible D gene (6 bases). Trimming removed 6 bases from V and 4 bases from J, with 18 bases in between. The CDR3 length is 15 residues. Germline CDR1 reads MNHNS; CDR2 reads SASEGT. Written as DNA, the CDR3 is TGTGCCAGCAGCGAGGGGGGGACATCGGGCTATGGCTACACCTTC. It specifies CASSEGGTSGYGYTF.

The chain joins TRBV30 to TRBJ2-6, with a weak D call TRBD1 (6 bases). V lost 4 bases and J lost 1, with 8 bases in between. Germline assignment: CDR1 GTSNPN and CDR2 SVGIG (reference sequence). This CDR3 has 14 residues. The CDR3 sequence: CAWTGASGANVLTF. The DNA of the CDR3 is TGTGCCTGGACAGGGGCATCTGGGGCCAACGTCCTGACTTTC.

The chain couples TRBV5-3 to TRBJ2-1; 8 nucleotides match TRBD2. TRBV5-3 is known as an ORF, though its function is uncertain. V gave up 4 bases and J gave up 4 bases; unmatched junction bases: 10. The CDR3 covers 16 residues. This CDR3 reads CARSRRVRGDYNEQFF. In DNA form, the CDR3 reads TGTGCCAGAAGCAGGAGGGTGCGGGGGGATTACAATGAGCAGTTCTTC.

V gene TRBV5-4 combines with J gene TRBJ2-1; 7 nucleotides align to TRBD1. The ends lost 2 bases at V and 4 bases at J; junction bases unmatched: 6. The CDR3 is made up of 15 amino acids. The germline V gene encodes CDR1 SGHNT and CDR2 YYREEE (reference sequence). The CDR3 region has the DNA TGTGCCAGCAGCTTCCTGTGGACAGGATACAATGAGCAGTTCTTC. Translation: CASSFLWTGYNEQFF.

DNA of the CDR3: TGTGCCAGCAAAGGCGGGGCAGGTAACACAGATACGCAGTATTTT. It translates to CASKGGAGNTDTQYF. The chain recombines TRBV2 with TRBJ2-3, with a possible D match to TRBD2 (6 bases). CDR3 length equals 15 residues. V lost 7 bases, J lost 2 bases, and 16 bases lay in between. Germline V gene sequence: CDR1 SNHLY, CDR2 FYNNEI.